This T cell receptor (beta chain) was identified during a study of cytomegalovirus exposure and HLA in healthy donors. Overall study findings and caveats: The analysis excluded some indistinguishable V segments, including TRBV6-2 and TRBV6-3. Trimming of TCR beta V- and J-genes showed a link, identified in a later analysis, to a missense DCLRE1C variant. In a later analysis, HLA-associated beta chains showed higher expansion and lower generation probabilities than comparable chains. Only CMV serostatus was available as immune exposure information.

The PCR ran on 60 Vbeta and 13 Jbeta primers. Sequenced by immunoSEQ multiplex PCR; TCRdb stores in-frame clones only, minus some. This specimen shows just over 200,000 clones; the ten leading clones hold about 1.1%. Concerning this clone itself: The antigen is undetermined.

The CDR3 runs 15 residues. Germline assignment: CDR1 MNHEY and CDR2 SMNVEV (reference sequence). V gave up 2 bases and J gave up 1 base, with 12 bases separating them. The specimen sequenced was PBMCs. The rearrangement uses TRBV27 and TRBJ2-7; D is perhaps TRBD2 (5 bases). The receptor was derived from a girl aged 2 to 9 in good health and CMV-seropositive. Written as DNA, the CDR3 is TGTGCCAGCAGTTTAGCAGCGGTGAATTCCTACGAGCAGTACTTC. The encoded protein is CASSLAAVNSYEQYF.